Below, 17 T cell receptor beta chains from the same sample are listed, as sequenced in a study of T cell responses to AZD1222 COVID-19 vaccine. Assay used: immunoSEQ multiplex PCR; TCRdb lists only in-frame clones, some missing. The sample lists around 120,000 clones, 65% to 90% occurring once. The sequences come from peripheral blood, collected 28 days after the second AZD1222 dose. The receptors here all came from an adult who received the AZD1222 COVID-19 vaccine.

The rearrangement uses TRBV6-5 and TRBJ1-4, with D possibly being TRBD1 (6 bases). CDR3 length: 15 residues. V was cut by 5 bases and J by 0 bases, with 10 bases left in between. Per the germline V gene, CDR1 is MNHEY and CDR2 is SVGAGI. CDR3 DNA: TGTGCCAGCAGTACCGCAGGGGCAACTAATGAAAAACTGTTTTTT. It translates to CASSTAGATNEKLFF.

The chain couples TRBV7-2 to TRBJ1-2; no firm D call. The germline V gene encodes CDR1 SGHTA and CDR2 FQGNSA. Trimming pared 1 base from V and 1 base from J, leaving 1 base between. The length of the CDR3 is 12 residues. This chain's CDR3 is CASSLDNYGYTF. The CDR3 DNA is TGTGCCAGCAGCTTAGATAACTATGGCTACACCTTC. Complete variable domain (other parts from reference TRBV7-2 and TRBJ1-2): GAGVSQSPSNKVTEKGKDVELRCDPISGHTALYWYRQSLGQGLEFLIYFQGNSAPDKSGLPSDRFSAERTGGSVSTLTIQRTQQEDSAVYLCASSLDNYGYTFGSGTRLTVV.

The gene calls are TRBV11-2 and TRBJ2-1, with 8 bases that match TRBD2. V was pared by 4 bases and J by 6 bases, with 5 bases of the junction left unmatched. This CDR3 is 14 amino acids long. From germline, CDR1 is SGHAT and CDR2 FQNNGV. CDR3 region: CASSSPGTSNEQFF. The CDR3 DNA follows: TGTGCCAGCAGCTCGCCGGGGACTAGCAATGAGCAGTTCTTC.

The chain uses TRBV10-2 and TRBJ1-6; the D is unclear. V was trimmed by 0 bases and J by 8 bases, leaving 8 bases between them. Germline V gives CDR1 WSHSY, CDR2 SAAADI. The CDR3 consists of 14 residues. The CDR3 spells CASSESGGYSPLHF. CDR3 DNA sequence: TGCGCCAGCAGTGAGTCGGGCGGCTATTCACCCCTCCACTTT.

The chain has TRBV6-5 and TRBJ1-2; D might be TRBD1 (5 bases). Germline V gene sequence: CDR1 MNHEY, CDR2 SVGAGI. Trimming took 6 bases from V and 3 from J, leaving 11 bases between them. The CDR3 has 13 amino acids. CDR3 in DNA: TGTGCCAGCAGCCTAGGACAACACTATGGCTACACCTTC. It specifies CASSLGQHYGYTF.

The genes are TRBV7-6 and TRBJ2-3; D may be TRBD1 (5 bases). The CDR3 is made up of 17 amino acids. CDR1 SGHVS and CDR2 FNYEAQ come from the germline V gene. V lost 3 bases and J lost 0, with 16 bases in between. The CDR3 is CASSLASRALSTDTQYF. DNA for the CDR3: TGTGCCAGCAGCTTGGCGAGCAGGGCTTTGAGCACAGATACGCAGTATTTT.

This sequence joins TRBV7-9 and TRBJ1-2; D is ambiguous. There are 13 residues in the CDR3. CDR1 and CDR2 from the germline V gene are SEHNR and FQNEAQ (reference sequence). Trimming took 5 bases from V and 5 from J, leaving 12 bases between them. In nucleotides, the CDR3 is TGTGCCAGCAGCCCCCGAGTAGGGTATGGCTACACCTTC. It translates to CASSPRVGYGYTF.

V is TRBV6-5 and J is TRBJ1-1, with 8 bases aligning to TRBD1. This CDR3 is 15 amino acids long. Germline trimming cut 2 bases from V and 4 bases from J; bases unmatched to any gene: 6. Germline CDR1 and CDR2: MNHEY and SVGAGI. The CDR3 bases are TGTGCCAGCAGTTACGATCGGACAGGGAGCACTGAAGCTTTCTTT. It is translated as CASSYDRTGSTEAFF.

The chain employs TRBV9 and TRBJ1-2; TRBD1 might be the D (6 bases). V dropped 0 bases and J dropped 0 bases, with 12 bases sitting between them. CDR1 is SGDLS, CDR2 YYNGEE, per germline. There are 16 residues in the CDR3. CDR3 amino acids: CASSVGMGQANYGYTF. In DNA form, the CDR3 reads TGTGCCAGCAGCGTAGGCATGGGACAAGCTAACTATGGCTACACCTTC.

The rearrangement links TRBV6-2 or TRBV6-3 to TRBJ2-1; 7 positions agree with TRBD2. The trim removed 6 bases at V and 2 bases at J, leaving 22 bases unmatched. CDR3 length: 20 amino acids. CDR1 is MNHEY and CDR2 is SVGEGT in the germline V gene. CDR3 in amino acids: CASSPQMYGGSRRTYNEQFF. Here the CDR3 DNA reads TGTGCCAGCAGCCCCCAGATGTACGGGGGGTCTAGAAGGACCTACAATGAGCAGTTCTTC.

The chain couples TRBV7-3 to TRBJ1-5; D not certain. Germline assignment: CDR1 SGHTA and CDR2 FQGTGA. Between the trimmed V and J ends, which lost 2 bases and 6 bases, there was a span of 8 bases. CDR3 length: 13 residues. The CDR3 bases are TGTGCCAGCAGCTTACGCTGGGGTCAGCCCCAGCATTTT. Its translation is CASSLRWGQPQHF.

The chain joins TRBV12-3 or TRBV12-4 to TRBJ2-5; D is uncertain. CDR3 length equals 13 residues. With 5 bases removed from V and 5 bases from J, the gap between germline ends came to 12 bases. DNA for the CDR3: TGTGCCAGCAGTCAGTGGGCTGAGGAGACCCAGTACTTC. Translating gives CASSQWAEETQYF.

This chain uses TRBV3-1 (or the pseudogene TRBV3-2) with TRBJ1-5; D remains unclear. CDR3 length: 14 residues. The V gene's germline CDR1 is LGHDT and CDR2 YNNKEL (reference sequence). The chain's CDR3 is CVAQPRVFNQPQHF. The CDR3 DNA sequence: TGTGTTGCCCAGCCGCGGGTCTTCAATCAGCCCCAGCATTTT.

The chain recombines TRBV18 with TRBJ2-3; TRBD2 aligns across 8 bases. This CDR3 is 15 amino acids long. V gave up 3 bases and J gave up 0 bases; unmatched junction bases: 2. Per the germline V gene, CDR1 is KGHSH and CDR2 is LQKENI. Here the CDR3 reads CASSPLAGSTDTQYF. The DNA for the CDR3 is TGTGCCAGCTCACCCCTAGCGGGTAGCACAGATACGCAGTATTTT.

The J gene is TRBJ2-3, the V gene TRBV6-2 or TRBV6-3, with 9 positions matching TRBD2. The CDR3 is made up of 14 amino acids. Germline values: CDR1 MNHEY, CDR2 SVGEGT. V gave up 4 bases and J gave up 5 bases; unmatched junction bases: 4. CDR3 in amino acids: CASSWGGGGDTQYF. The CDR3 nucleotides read TGTGCCAGCAGTTGGGGCGGGGGGGGAGATACGCAGTATTTT.

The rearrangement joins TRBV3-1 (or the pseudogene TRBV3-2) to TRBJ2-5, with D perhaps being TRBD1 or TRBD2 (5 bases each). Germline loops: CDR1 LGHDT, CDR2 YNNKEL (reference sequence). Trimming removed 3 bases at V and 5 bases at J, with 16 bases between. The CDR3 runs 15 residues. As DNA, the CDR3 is TGTGCCAGCAGCCATCCCGTGGGGGTGTCGGAGACCCAGTACTTC. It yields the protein CASSHPVGVSETQYF.

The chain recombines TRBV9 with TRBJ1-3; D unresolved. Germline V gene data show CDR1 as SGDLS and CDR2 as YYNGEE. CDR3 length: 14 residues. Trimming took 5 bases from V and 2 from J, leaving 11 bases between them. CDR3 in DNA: TGTGCCAGCAGTGCCCCGAACACTGGAAACACCATATATTTT. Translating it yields CASSAPNTGNTIYF.